Presented here are 20 T cell receptor beta chains from one specimen sequenced in a study of T cell responses to AZD1222 COVID-19 vaccine. Here immunoSEQ multiplex PCR was the method, and the copy in TCRdb shows in-frame clones only, minus some. Of about 150,000 clones listed, about 93% are singletons. Sample: peripheral blood, taken 28 days after the second AZD1222 dose. These receptors were taken from an adult who received the AZD1222 COVID-19 vaccine.

The chain carries TRBV5-8 and TRBJ2-7; TRBD1 matches 9 bases. V lost 4 bases, J lost 0 bases, and 5 bases stayed unmatched. The CDR3 runs to 15 residues. CDR1 is SGHTS and CDR2 is YDEGEE in the germline V gene. In nucleotides, the CDR3 is TGTGCCAGCAGCGGGGACAGGGCCAGCTCCTACGAGCAGTACTTC. It specifies CASSGDRASSYEQYF.

The chain combines TRBV6-2 or TRBV6-3 with TRBJ2-5; weak D call: TRBD2 (6 bases). This CDR3 is built from 17 residues. Per germline, CDR1 MNHEY and CDR2 SVGEGT. V lost 4 bases and J 5 bases, leaving 23 bases between the germline ends. This chain's CDR3 is CASSWGQTAGSRETQYF. The CDR3 nucleotides are TGTGCCAGCAGTTGGGGTCAAACGGCGGGGTCCCGGGAGACCCAGTACTTC.

V and J are TRBV7-9 and TRBJ1-2; 9 positions match TRBD1. V shed 7 bases and J 0 bases; nucleotides not matched to a gene: 9. The V gene's germline CDR1 is SEHNR and CDR2 FQNEAQ (reference sequence). The CDR3 extends over 16 amino acids. CDR3 region: CASKTGGPAANYGYTF. The CDR3 DNA reads TGTGCCAGCAAAACAGGGGGCCCAGCGGCTAACTATGGCTACACCTTC.

V gene TRBV14 combines with J gene TRBJ1-1; D gene ambiguous. The CDR3 has 15 amino acids. Germline V lookup: CDR1 SGHDN, CDR2 FVKESK. V was pared by 1 base and J by 1 base, with 10 bases between. Here the CDR3 reads CASSQGWQQNTEAFF. The CDR3 bases are TGTGCCAGCAGCCAAGGCTGGCAACAGAACACTGAAGCTTTCTTT.

This chain uses TRBV13 with TRBJ2-1, with D hard to call. This CDR3 region has 13 residues. Deletions cut 5 bases from V and 6 bases from J, with 11 bases between. The germline V gene has CDR1 PRHDT and CDR2 FYEKMQ (reference sequence). The DNA of the CDR3 is TGTGCCAGCAGCGGCTCTTATCCCAATGAGCAGTTCTTC. This encodes CASSGSYPNEQFF.

The count of this clone is one. The rearrangement uses TRBV5-1 and TRBJ2-3; no clear D. The CDR3 extends over 13 amino acids. In germline, CDR1 is SGHRS, CDR2 YFSETQ. Trimming took off 2 bases at V and 6 bases at J, with 10 bases between the two ends. CDR3: CASSLEMADTQYF. The CDR3 nucleotides are TGCGCCAGCAGCTTAGAAATGGCGGATACGCAGTATTTT.

The V gene is TRBV5-1, the J gene TRBJ2-1, with D hard to call. This CDR3 is 12 amino acids long. Per germline, CDR1 SGHRS and CDR2 YFSETQ. Trimming shortened V by 4 bases and J by 9 bases, and 11 bases separated the two germline ends. The CDR3 spells CASSLEWAEQFF. The CDR3 DNA reads TGCGCCAGCAGCCTGGAGTGGGCTGAGCAGTTCTTC.

The chain is built from TRBV11-2 and TRBJ2-7, with a weak D call TRBD2 (6 bases). V was cut by 6 bases and J by 2 bases, with 23 bases left in between. From germline, CDR1 is SGHAT and CDR2 FQNNGV. The CDR3 is 17 residues long. The CDR3 sequence is CASSFTESSAQTYEQYF. The CDR3, as DNA: TGTGCCAGCAGTTTTACCGAATCTAGCGCCCAAACCTACGAGCAGTACTTC.

J is TRBJ2-1 and V is TRBV2; 14 positions match TRBD2. Trimming took 3 bases from V and 1 from J; bases not matched to a gene: 8. This CDR3 has 19 amino acids. CDR1 SNHLY and CDR2 FYNNEI come from the germline V gene. The CDR3: CASSDRGLAGARSYNEQFF. The CDR3 DNA is TGTGCCAGCAGTGACAGGGGACTAGCGGGAGCAAGATCCTACAATGAGCAGTTCTTC.

V usage is TRBV20-1 and J usage is TRBJ1-2; D perhaps matches TRBD1 (6 bases). This CDR3 has 13 amino acids. CDR1 and CDR2 (germline): DFQATT, SNEGSKA (reference sequence). With 6 bases removed from V and 6 bases from J, the gap between germline ends came to 17 bases. The CDR3 bases are TGCAGTGCGAGTAGAGGGGGTGGGAATGGCTACACCTTC. It encodes CSASRGGGNGYTF.

This sequence joins TRBV11-2 and TRBJ1-3; no definite D call. The CDR3 length is 12 residues. Trimming stripped 11 bases from V and 3 bases from J, with 11 bases between. From germline, CDR1 is SGHAT and CDR2 FQNNGV. Here the CDR3 reads CASSYSGNTIYF. CDR3 DNA sequence: TGTGCCTCCAGCTATAGTGGAAACACCATATATTTT.

The genes are TRBV7-2 and TRBJ1-2, with 7 bases that match TRBD1. The CDR3 sequence is 16 residues long. V lost 5 bases to trimming and J lost 0 bases; unmatched junction nucleotides: 9. Germline values: CDR1 SGHTA, CDR2 FQGNSA. The CDR3 loop is CASSGATGAANYGYTF. DNA of the CDR3: TGTGCCAGCAGCGGGGCCACAGGGGCCGCTAACTATGGCTACACCTTC.

The rearrangement links TRBV29-1 to TRBJ2-5; D is uncertain. The CDR3 sequence is 13 residues long. The ends were cut back, 4 bases at V and 1 base at J, with 10 bases in the middle. The germline V gene has CDR1 SQVTM and CDR2 ANQGSEA. The CDR3 protein is CSVVLAIQETQYF. CDR3 DNA sequence: TGCAGCGTTGTTTTGGCGATCCAAGAGACCCAGTACTTC.

This sequence joins TRBV7-8 and TRBJ2-3; 14 positions match TRBD2. This CDR3 is built from 16 residues. Germline V gene sequence: CDR1 SGHVS, CDR2 FQNEAQ. V lost 3 bases, J lost 8 bases, and 7 bases stayed unmatched. The CDR3 DNA reads as TGTGCCAGCAGCTTCACCGGGACTAGCGGGAGTGGTACGCAGTATTTT. The encoded protein is CASSFTGTSGSGTQYF.

V is TRBV19 and J is TRBJ2-1; D perhaps matches TRBD1 (8 bases). V lost 1 base to trimming and J lost 8 bases, with 12 bases between them. Germline loops: CDR1 LNHDA, CDR2 SQIVND (reference sequence). CDR3 length equals 14 residues. The CDR3 nucleotides are TGTGCCAGTAGTATAGGGACAGGGAGGGATGAGCAGTTCTTC. Protein sequence: CASSIGTGRDEQFF.

This chain uses TRBV27 with TRBJ1-1; TRBD1 might be the D (5 bases). The CDR3 spans 11 residues. The V gene's germline CDR1 is MNHEY and CDR2 SMNVEV (reference sequence). V was pared by 6 bases and J by 8 bases, with 10 bases between. The CDR3 bases are TGTGCCAGCAGGATGGGGACCGAAGCTTTCTTT. This sequence encodes CASRMGTEAFF.

This rearrangement joins TRBV6-5 to TRBJ2-2; TRBD1 is a possible D gene (6 bases). V was clipped by 4 bases and J by 0 bases, with 12 bases between them. The CDR3 loop spans 16 amino acids. Per germline, CDR1 MNHEY and CDR2 SVGAGI. The CDR3 reads CASSFQGRPNTGELFF. CDR3 in DNA: TGTGCCAGCAGTTTCCAGGGGCGCCCGAACACCGGGGAGCTGTTTTTT.

This chain links TRBV5-1 with TRBJ2-5, with D perhaps matching TRBD2 (6 bases). The CDR3 spans 14 residues. Germline-derived CDR1 and CDR2 are SGHRS and YFSETQ. Trimming shortened V by 0 bases and J by 2 bases, and 8 bases separated the two germline ends. The CDR3 region is CASSLGDFQETQYF. The CDR3 coding sequence is TGCGCCAGCAGCTTGGGGGACTTTCAAGAGACCCAGTACTTC. Full variable domain (rest looked up from reference TRBV5-1 and TRBJ2-5): KAGVTQTPRYLIKTRGQQVTLSCSPISGHRSVSWYQQTPGQGLQFLFEYFSETQRNKGNFPGRFSGRQFSNSRSEMNVSTLELGDSALYLCASSLGDFQETQYFGPGTRLLVL.

As concerns this clone: In the same sample, other DNA sequences code for this CDR3. The chain uses TRBV2 and TRBJ1-2; D call uncertain. The V and J ends lost 6 bases and 2 bases respectively, with 10 bases between them. Germline CDR1 reads SNHLY; CDR2 reads FYNNEI. This CDR3 contains 13 residues. The CDR3 region has the DNA TGTGCCAGCAGCGAGACACCGAACTATGGCTACACCTTC. This encodes CASSETPNYGYTF.

This chain joins TRBV20-1 and TRBJ2-1; 10 bases align to TRBD2. V shed 3 bases, J shed 10 bases, and the junction held 6 bases outside the gene matches. This CDR3 contains 13 residues. The V gene's germline CDR1 is DFQATT and CDR2 SNEGSKA (reference sequence). CDR3 sequence: CSASILAGAEQFF. The CDR3 nucleotides read TGCAGTGCTAGTATTCTAGCGGGAGCAGAGCAGTTCTTC.